The next 22 T cell receptor beta chains were all read from a single sample in a study of blood T cells in healthy people across ages (dated by TCRdb to between 2015 and 2016). Libraries were prepared through 5' RACE. The listed sequencing device is Illumina HiSeq 2500. A second PCR of roughly 7 to 11 cycles was performed with a sample-barcoded 5' primer and a J-beta primer mix. The raw public data were reprocessed by TCRdb itself: fastp quality trimming at Q25, MiXCR clonotype calling, in-frame beta chains only. Entries that share a CDR3 protein sequence are merged under the most common genes and DNA. The sample yields hundreds of thousands of distinct CDR3 sequences; around 43% were counted once. The ten largest account for about 30% of the sample. Sequenced input: blood. These receptors were collected from a man older than 75 in good health.

V and J are TRBV11-2 and TRBJ2-7, with D maybe TRBD1 (6 bases). Germline values: CDR1 SGHAT, CDR2 FQNNGV. V lost 5 bases and J lost 0, with 26 bases in between. This CDR3 region has 19 residues. The CDR3 sequence: CASSARMPGQGGYSYEQYF. The CDR3, as DNA: TGTGCCAGCAGCGCACGGATGCCTGGACAAGGGGGATACTCCTACGAGCAGTACTTC.

This clonotype was seen repeatedly, ten times or more. The rearrangement uses TRBV11-2 and TRBJ2-7; a weak D match, TRBD2 (7 bases). TRBJ2-5 explains the end of the DNA better; the J call may be wrong. Germline V gene sequence: CDR1 SGHAT, CDR2 FQNNGV. The CDR3 runs to 16 residues. DNA for the CDR3: TGTGCCAGCAGCTTAGTTCCTAGGGGGGGCGGAGAGACCCAGTACTTC. Translating it yields CASSLVPRGGGETQYF.

The chain is built from TRBV6-2 or TRBV6-3 and TRBJ2-1; no definite D call. V lost 6 bases and J 4 bases, leaving 10 bases between the germline ends. Per the germline V gene, CDR1 is MNHEY and CDR2 is SVGEGT. The CDR3 totals 13 residues. The DNA of the CDR3 is TGTGCCAGCAGCCGAGAGGAATACAATGAGCAGTTCTTC. It encodes CASSREEYNEQFF.

This clonotype was found a few times. This chain connects TRBV11-2 to TRBJ1-5, with TRBD1 as a possible D gene (5 bases). Germline CDR1 SGHAT, CDR2 FQNNGV. The V and J ends lost 5 bases and 1 base respectively, with 12 bases between them. This CDR3 contains 15 residues. Here the CDR3 reads CASSAGLLSNQPQHF. The CDR3 bases are TGTGCCAGCAGCGCAGGGTTACTCAGCAATCAGCCCCAGCATTTT.

This clonotype was seen many times. The CDR3 DNA is TGTGCCAGCAGTTTACGGACAGGGCGGAGGAATCAGCCCCAGCATTTT. Residues: CASSLRTGRRNQPQHF. The chain recombines TRBV27 with TRBJ1-5; TRBD1 aligns across 8 bases. The CDR3 runs to 16 residues. Germline CDR1 is MNHEY and CDR2 is SMNVEV (reference sequence). V lost 2 bases and J lost 4; bases outside the gene matches: 7.

The CDR3, as DNA: TGTGCCAGCAGCCCGACGGACAGGCGCCTCTATGGCTACACCTTC. Protein: CASSPTDRRLYGYTF. The rearrangement links TRBV3-1 to TRBJ1-2, with TRBD1 identical over 7 bases. The germline V gene encodes CDR1 LGHDT and CDR2 YNNKEL (reference sequence). The length of the CDR3 is 15 residues. V lost 4 bases, J lost 4 bases, and 9 bases stayed unmatched.

The chain combines TRBV5-8 with TRBJ2-7, with 7 bases fitting TRBD1. This CDR3 spans 15 amino acids. CDR1 is SGHTS, CDR2 YDEGEE, per germline. Trimming at V came to 4 bases and at J to 2 bases, leaving 9 bases not matched to a gene. DNA of the CDR3: TGTGCCAGCAGCCGCCGGACAGGACCTCCCTACGAGCAGTACTTC. It yields the protein CASSRRTGPPYEQYF.

This clonotype was observed a handful of times. The chain employs TRBV11-2 and TRBJ2-3; D is unclear. Germline CDR1 and CDR2: SGHAT and FQNNGV. The V gene lost 0 bases and the J gene lost 0 bases, with 4 bases spanning the gap. This CDR3 spans 14 amino acids. CDR3 sequence: CASSLEVSTDTQYF. The CDR3, as DNA: TGTGCCAGCAGCTTAGAGGTTAGCACAGATACGCAGTATTTT.

The chain has TRBV6-1 and TRBJ2-3; no definite D call. V lost 2 bases to trimming and J lost 0 bases, with 9 bases between them. From germline, CDR1 is MNHNS and CDR2 SASEGT. This CDR3 has 15 residues. In nucleotides, the CDR3 is TGTGCCAGCAGTGAAAGTGGGCCTAGCACAGATACGCAGTATTTT. Translating gives CASSESGPSTDTQYF.

This sequence joins TRBV6-2 or TRBV6-3 and TRBJ2-7, with 10 bases lining up with TRBD2. The CDR3 consists of 17 residues. CDR1 and CDR2 from the germline V gene are MNHEY and SVGEGT. Unmatched junction bases numbered 10, after V lost 2 bases and J lost 3 bases. CDR3 residues: CASSYRASGSRNYEQYF. The CDR3 region has the DNA TGTGCCAGCAGTTACAGGGCTAGCGGGAGTAGGAACTACGAGCAGTACTTC.

This sequence joins TRBV5-1 and TRBJ2-1; 8 bases are shared with TRBD2. Trimming at V came to 1 base and at J to 0 bases, leaving 3 bases not matched to a gene. This CDR3 region has 16 residues. The germline V gene encodes CDR1 SGHRS and CDR2 YFSETQ. CDR3 nucleotides: TGCGCCAGCAGCTTGACGGGGGGGAGCTCCTACAATGAGCAGTTCTTC. It specifies CASSLTGGSSYNEQFF.

The table lists this clonotype with many counts. CDR3 in DNA: TGTGCCACCAGCCGGGGGGGGGCGTCCTACAATGAGCAGTTCTTC. Translation gives CATSRGGASYNEQFF. The chain is built from TRBV15 and TRBJ2-1; 8 bases match TRBD2. Germline-derived CDR1 and CDR2 are LNHNV and YYDKDF (reference sequence). The CDR3 is made up of 15 amino acids. J lost 1 base, V lost 5 bases, and 4 bases had no gene match.

This clonotype was observed once. This chain uses TRBV20-1 with TRBJ1-4, with 7 bases matching TRBD1. The J segment lost 7 bases and the V segment lost 6 bases, leaving 8 bases of the junction unmatched. The length of the CDR3 is 13 residues. Germline loops: CDR1 DFQATT, CDR2 SNEGSKA (reference sequence). The chain's CDR3 is CSALTGVVEKLFF. The CDR3 nucleotides read TGCAGTGCCCTTACAGGGGTGGTTGAAAAACTGTTTTTT.

This clonotype was seen a few times. The gene calls are TRBV12-3 or TRBV12-4 and TRBJ2-3; D assignment may be TRBD1 or TRBD2 (6 bases each). V lost 8 bases and J 2 bases, leaving 14 bases between the germline ends. This CDR3 spans 14 amino acids. The chain's CDR3 is CASAGGINTDTQYF. The CDR3 region has the DNA TGTGCCAGCGCCGGGGGCATCAACACAGATACGCAGTATTTT.

This clonotype was found many times. This rearrangement joins TRBV7-3 to TRBJ2-3, with 13 bases identical to TRBD2. Germline V CDR1 and CDR2: SGHTA, FQGTGA. The V segment lost 4 bases and the J segment 4 bases; nucleotides outside the gene matches: 5. This CDR3 has 16 amino acids. CDR3 in DNA: TGTGCCAGCAGCTCTGGACTAGCGGGAGTTTCAGATACGCAGTATTTT. Amino acid sequence: CASSSGLAGVSDTQYF.

V and J are TRBV29-1 and TRBJ2-2; D is unclear. Trimming took 6 bases from V and 1 from J, leaving 18 bases between them. Germline loops: CDR1 SQVTM, CDR2 ANQGSEA. CDR3 length: 16 amino acids. The CDR3 reads CSVDERAGKNTGELFF. In DNA, the CDR3 is TGCAGCGTGGACGAACGGGCCGGAAAGAACACCGGGGAGCTGTTTTTT.

Here the CDR3 reads CSARNGGSQETQYF. Here the CDR3 DNA reads TGCAGTGCTAGAAATGGAGGTTCTCAAGAGACCCAGTACTTC. The gene calls are TRBV20-1 and TRBJ2-5; weak D call: TRBD2 (5 bases). CDR3 size: 14 residues. Per the germline V gene, CDR1 is DFQATT and CDR2 is SNEGSKA (reference sequence). The V end lost 2 bases, the J end lost 2 bases, and 12 bases lay between the germline ends.

The chain is built from TRBV29-1 and TRBJ2-7; TRBD1 aligns across 10 bases. CDR1 is SQVTM and CDR2 is ANQGSEA in the germline V gene. J gave up 2 bases and V 5 bases, and 6 bases lay outside the gene matches. The CDR3 loop spans 14 amino acids. The CDR3 DNA is TGCAGCGTTCTATCCGGGACAGGGGCCTACGAGCAGTACTTC. Translation gives CSVLSGTGAYEQYF.

V and J are TRBV4-3 and TRBJ2-1, with TRBD2 identical over 8 bases. Germline V gene data show CDR1 as LGHNA and CDR2 as YSLEER. J was trimmed by 7 bases and V by 0 bases; bases with no gene match: 11. This CDR3 is 17 amino acids long. DNA of the CDR3: TGCGCCAGCAGCCAAGATCTCCGTGGACTAGCCGGGAATGAGCAGTTCTTC. It is translated as CASSQDLRGLAGNEQFF.

This clonotype was counted ten times or more. This chain links TRBV29-1 with TRBJ2-3, with a possible D match to TRBD2 (5 bases). Deletions cut 1 base from V and 3 bases from J, with 17 bases between. The germline gives CDR1 SQVTM, CDR2 ANQGSEA. This CDR3 has 16 amino acids. The CDR3 DNA reads TGCAGCGTTGAAGTTTGGGCTAGCTTTTCGACAGATACGCAGTATTTT. Its protein product is CSVEVWASFSTDTQYF.

The V and J genes are TRBV7-3 and TRBJ2-5; tentatively, D is TRBD2 (7 bases). The V and J ends lost 8 bases and 3 bases respectively, with 13 bases between them. The CDR3 runs to 13 residues. CDR1 is SGHTA and CDR2 is FQGTGA in the germline V gene. The CDR3, as DNA: TGTGCCAGCGGGGGGGCAGGGGAAGAGACCCAGTACTTC. It specifies CASGGAGEETQYF.

In this sample, this clonotype turned up a few times. The chain carries TRBV10-3 and TRBJ1-4; a possible D gene is TRBD1 (5 bases). CDR3 length equals 16 residues. Germline CDR1 is ENHRY and CDR2 is SYGVKD. V was cut by 3 bases and J by 3 bases, with 14 bases left in between. The CDR3 DNA sequence: TGTGCCATCAGTGACCCACCGGGACGCCCTAATGAAAAACTGTTTTTT. Translating gives CAISDPPGRPNEKLFF.